Below are 5 T cell receptor beta chains sequenced from a single sample in a study of T cell changes during pregnancy in multiple sclerosis (dated by TCRdb to between 2018 and 2021). The library was generated by the immunoSEQ multiplex PCR assay. Drawn from immuneACCESS, this table holds only the in-frame rearrangements with V and J called that TCRdb kept. Clones are partly lost; checked studies trace under half to an unresolved V gene and leave the rest unexplained. The sample table shows tens of thousands of clones, and about 96% are seen once. The ten largest clones take up approximately 2.5% of the sample. The starting material was CD8+ T cells from peripheral blood mononuclear cells, obtained after pregnancy. Receptors were obtained from a female donor with multiple sclerosis, enrolled in a pregnancy study.

Comment on this clone: One end of the junction is discordant with germline, which a read error may explain. This chain uses TRBV19 with TRBJ2-1; TRBD2 matches 10 bases. This CDR3 is built from 15 residues. In germline, CDR1 is LNHDA, CDR2 SQIVND (reference sequence). The CDR3, as DNA: TGTACCAGTAGGGCTAGCGGGAGTGTAAGTAATGAGCAGTTCTTC. It translates to CTSRASGSVSNEQFF.

The V and J genes are TRBV6-5 and TRBJ2-3, with 7 positions matching TRBD1. The CDR3 sequence is 14 residues long. CDR1 and CDR2 from the germline V gene are MNHEY and SVGAGI. Trimming cost V 8 bases and J 4 bases; bases outside gene matches: 9. This chain's CDR3 is CASSEGAEADTQYF. CDR3 bases: TGTGCCAGCTCAGAGGGGGCCGAAGCAGATACGCAGTATTTT.

The rearrangement uses TRBV2 and TRBJ2-3; weak D call: TRBD2 (6 bases). Germline values: CDR1 SNHLY, CDR2 FYNNEI. V was pared by 6 bases and J by 2 bases, with 18 bases between. CDR3 length: 16 residues. The CDR3 loop reads CASSAERTNPTDTQYF. CDR3 in DNA: TGTGCCAGCAGCGCAGAGAGGACTAACCCCACAGATACGCAGTATTTT.

The V gene is TRBV9, the J gene TRBJ2-3; D may be TRBD2 (5 bases). The CDR3 has 13 residues. V was shortened by 8 bases and J by 3 bases, with 13 bases between the two germline ends. The germline gives CDR1 SGDLS, CDR2 YYNGEE. The CDR3 DNA reads as TGTGCCAGATGCCCGAGGAGGACAGATACGCAGTATTTT. This sequence encodes CARCPRRTDTQYF.

This chain links TRBV19 with TRBJ2-3; 9 positions match TRBD2. This CDR3 spans 19 amino acids. After removal of 5 bases from V and 2 bases from J, the junction contained 17 bases not matched to a gene. CDR1 is LNHDA and CDR2 is SQIVND in the germline V gene (reference sequence). CDR3 residues: CASSVVRTSAKTYTDTQYF. In DNA form, the CDR3 reads TGTGCCAGTAGTGTTGTCCGGACTAGCGCGAAAACCTACACAGATACGCAGTATTTT.